Presented here are 15 T cell receptor beta chains from one specimen sequenced in a study of CD8 T cells in ankylosing spondylitis (dated by TCRdb to 2017 to 2019). Receptor libraries were prepared by 5' RACE. TCRdb shows the sequencer as Illumina HiSeq 2500. TCRdb took the public reads, trimmed them with fastp at Q25, ran MiXCR for clone calling and kept in-frame beta chains. Rows matching on CDR3 protein sequence are summarized as one entry with the most common DNA and genes. A total of fewer than 550,000 distinct CDR3 sequences appear in this sample, less than 6% of them only once. Roughly 3.2% of the sample is held by the ten biggest clonotypes. The study at large found these results: Blood from ankylosing spondylitis patients appeared to be characterized by a TCR beta motif composed of eight or nine highly homologous amino acid variants.

Which antigens these TCRs recognize remains unknown. The material sequenced was blood, either unsorted or a sorted T cell fraction (not recorded which). The receptors here all came from a male donor with ankylosing spondylitis.

This clonotype came up many times. CDR3 loop: CSVGPGLSSYEQYF. In DNA form, the CDR3 reads TGCAGCGTAGGTCCGGGACTGTCCTCCTACGAGCAGTACTTC. The gene calls are TRBV29-1 and TRBJ2-7; the D gene is possibly TRBD2 (6 bases). CDR1 SQVTM and CDR2 ANQGSEA come from the germline V gene. V was shortened by 6 bases and J by 0 bases, with 15 bases between the two germline ends. CDR3 length: 14 amino acids.

The CDR3 is CASSQDGGFTQYF. The CDR3 DNA reads TGTGCCAGCAGCCAAGATGGCGGGTTCACGCAGTATTTT. The chain links TRBV14 to TRBJ2-3; D perhaps matches TRBD2 (5 bases). Germline V CDR1 and CDR2: SGHDN, FVKESK. Trimming pared 0 bases from V and 9 bases from J, leaving 10 bases between. The CDR3 totals 13 residues.

A few counts support this clonotype. The chain couples TRBV12-5 to TRBJ2-3; 7 bases fit TRBD1. The CDR3 is 17 amino acids. V was clipped by 4 bases and J by 4 bases; unmatched bases: 14. CDR1 is LGHNT and CDR2 is FRNRAP in the germline V gene. In DNA form, the CDR3 reads TGTGCTAGTGGTTCCCTCCCCACGGACAGGATATCAGATACGCAGTATTTT. Protein sequence: CASGSLPTDRISDTQYF.

This chain uses TRBV24-1 with TRBJ2-1; 13 nucleotides align to TRBD2. Germline V lookup: CDR1 KGHDR, CDR2 SFDVKD. V shed 3 bases and J 3 bases; nucleotides not matched to a gene: 13. The CDR3 totals 20 residues. The DNA for the CDR3 is TGTGCCACCAGTGATGCCGGGACAACCGGGACTAGCGGGAACTACAATGAGCAGTTCTTC. It codes for CATSDAGTTGTSGNYNEQFF.

CDR3: CASSFRQQEETQYF. DNA for the CDR3: TGTGCCAGCAGCTTTAGACAGCAAGAGGAGACCCAGTACTTC. This chain connects TRBV5-5 to TRBJ2-5, with TRBD1 as a possible D gene (5 bases). The length of the CDR3 is 14 residues. Between the trimmed V and J ends, which lost 2 bases and 5 bases, there was a span of 13 bases. The germline V gene encodes CDR1 SGHKS and CDR2 YYEKEE (reference sequence).

In its sample, this clonotype was seen many times. V usage is TRBV29-1 and J usage is TRBJ2-5; D ambiguous. The CDR3 extends over 11 amino acids. CDR1 is SQVTM and CDR2 is ANQGSEA in the germline V gene. Between the trimmed V and J ends, which lost 4 bases and 4 bases, there was a span of 7 bases. CDR3 loop: CSVVRGETQYF. In DNA, the CDR3 is TGCAGCGTTGTCCGAGGAGAGACCCAGTACTTC.

This chain links TRBV5-1 with TRBJ2-3; perhaps TRBD2 as D (8 bases). V dropped 3 bases and J dropped 4 bases, with 18 bases sitting between them. In germline, CDR1 is SGHRS, CDR2 YFSETQ. The CDR3 length is 16 residues. The CDR3 loop reads CASSSGTRGLSDTQYF. CDR3 coding DNA: TGCGCCAGCAGCTCCGGGACTAGGGGGCTTTCAGATACGCAGTATTTT.

In this sample, this clonotype turned up many times. CDR3 in amino acids: CASSDWGRSYEQYF. The CDR3 bases are TGTGCCAGCAGTGATTGGGGGAGGTCCTACGAGCAGTACTTC. The chain joins TRBV25-1 to TRBJ2-7; the D gene is possibly TRBD2 (6 bases). The CDR3 has 14 residues. Germline V gene data show CDR1 as MGHDK and CDR2 as SYGVNS. The V gene lost 3 bases and the J gene lost 1 base, with 10 bases spanning the gap.

The chain carries TRBV7-2 and TRBJ1-2; TRBD1 agrees at 7 bases. Germline CDR1 and CDR2: SGHTA and FQGNSA. The V and J ends lost 4 bases and 5 bases, in that order; junction bases with no gene match: 10. This CDR3 has 15 amino acids. The CDR3: CASSSDPGQIYGYTF. The CDR3 DNA is TGTGCCAGCAGCTCCGATCCGGGACAGATTTATGGCTACACCTTC.

This clonotype has at least ten counts. The V gene is TRBV4-3, the J gene TRBJ1-1, with a possible D match to TRBD1 (6 bases). This CDR3 contains 17 residues. The V end was cut by 0 bases, the J end by 1 base, with 15 bases between. Germline lookup yields CDR1 LGHNA and CDR2 YSLEER. The CDR3 DNA sequence: TGCGCCAGCAGCCAAGACTTGAGGACAGCTGCGAACACTGAAGCTTTCTTT. Translation: CASSQDLRTAANTEAFF.

At least ten counts were recorded for this clonotype. The chain combines TRBV10-2 with TRBJ2-1; TRBD2 aligns across 8 bases. Germline lookup yields CDR1 WSHSY and CDR2 SAAADI. This CDR3 region has 15 residues. Trimming cost V 4 bases and J 8 bases; bases outside gene matches: 10. CDR3 sequence (DNA): TGCGCCAGCAGTGTCGGGACTAGACATCGCGATGAGCAGTTCTTC. It yields the protein CASSVGTRHRDEQFF.

This clonotype was seen repeatedly, ten times or more. The chain joins TRBV12-3 or TRBV12-4 to TRBJ1-1, with D unresolved. Trimming removed 0 bases at V and 6 bases at J, with 11 bases between. The length of the CDR3 is 14 residues. The DNA for the CDR3 is TGTGCCAGCAGTTTAGCGAAGGGTGAGGCTGAAGCTTTCTTT. It is translated as CASSLAKGEAEAFF.

V is TRBV5-1 and J is TRBJ2-7; tentatively, D is TRBD2 (6 bases). Trimming left V 4 bases short and J 2 bases short, with 19 bases between. The CDR3 consists of 16 residues. CDR1 SGHRS and CDR2 YFSETQ come from the germline V gene. The CDR3 nucleotides read TGCGCCAGCAGCGGGGGGTATGATGGGATCCCCTACGAGCAGTACTTC. Amino acid sequence: CASSGGYDGIPYEQYF.

This clonotype came up many times. The V call is TRBV29-1, the J call TRBJ1-2, with TRBD1 identical over 11 bases. The ends lost 4 bases at V and 5 bases at J; junction bases unmatched: 3. The germline V gene has CDR1 SQVTM and CDR2 ANQGSEA. The CDR3 runs 13 residues. CDR3 DNA sequence: TGCAGCGTTGGGACAGGGGGCGGGTATGGCTACACCTTC. It codes for CSVGTGGGYGYTF.

At least ten counts were recorded for this clonotype. V usage is TRBV18 and J usage is TRBJ2-5, with unresolved D. Trimming cost V 3 bases and J 5 bases, with 19 bases left between them. There are 16 residues in the CDR3. The germline V gene has CDR1 KGHSH and CDR2 LQKENI. The CDR3 nucleotides are TGTGCCAGCTCACCCACGGTGCATCTAGATGGGGAGACCCAGTACTTC. It is translated as CASSPTVHLDGETQYF.